This entry concerns a single T cell receptor beta chain. This entry is derived from a study of blood T cell repertoires in COVID-19. Sequencing used immunoSEQ multiplex PCR; TCRdb keeps in-frame clones, though not all of them. Of around 190,000 clones in the sample, roughly 84% are singletons; the top ten hold 4% to 5%. Trimming removed 4 bases from V and 8 bases from J; junction bases left unmatched: 15. The CDR3 runs to 17 residues. Germline lookup yields CDR1 SGHDT and CDR2 YYEEEE. This clonotype originated in a woman of 80 years or more with acute or convalescent COVID-19. The chain joins TRBV5-6 to TRBJ2-3; 11 bases align to TRBD2. The sample was peripheral blood. The CDR3 protein is CASSPIPTSGIRGTQYF. In DNA, the CDR3 is TGTGCCAGCAGCCCAATTCCGACTAGCGGGATCAGGGGTACGCAGTATTTT.